The clone carrying this T cell receptor (beta chain) was detected many times. This record belongs to a study of prognosis after radiotherapy for stage I lung cancer. Study at large: Stereotactic body radiotherapy was given without concurrent therapy, and no patient received both at once.

Germline CDR1 reads GTSNPN; CDR2 reads SVGIG (reference sequence). Trimming at V came to 0 bases and at J to 4 bases, leaving 3 bases not matched to a gene. This CDR3 comprises 14 residues. TCR beta CDR3 amplification from genomic DNA was performed by two-round multiplex PCR. TRBV and TRBJ genes each had their own specific primers in first-round PCR. TCRdb recomputed calls from the multiplex PCR reads with MiXCR, one row per CDR3 protein. This repertoire shows over 30,000 distinct CDR3 sequences, roughly a quarter found once; its top ten account for less than 30%. This TCR was sampled from a donor over 45 with non-small cell lung cancer. This chain connects TRBV30 to TRBJ1-3; 7 nucleotides match TRBD1. This material consisted of PBMCs, taken before or after stereotactic body radiation therapy (not recorded which). The CDR3 DNA follows: TGTGCCTGGAGTGTACGGGGACAGGGAAACACCATATATTTT. Its translation: CAWSVRGQGNTIYF.